This TCR beta chain was found in a study of blood T cell repertoires in COVID-19 (dated by TCRdb to 2020 to 2021). Some background on the complete study: The collaborator samples originated in the United States, Italy and Spain and spanned the acute and convalescent phases of COVID-19. Subjects who had been exposed to COVID-19, were actively infected with it, or had recovered from it provided the deeply sampled blood TCRbeta repertoires that made up the dataset. A freely available public database, intended as a resource for researchers studying the immune response to SARS-CoV-2, is where the repertoires were released. Samples were obtained from the ongoing ImmuneRACE study (first 160 participants) and from 950 to 1,500 subjects provided by 6 global collaborators. The sample metadata nearly always contained a de-identified subject ID, COVID-19 status, age in years and sex. Where available, HLA class I and class II types were obtained from metadata supplied by the sample provider rather than from assay-based typing. The material from the prospective study consisted of cDNA or gDNA derived from T cells, B-cell-depleted T cells, or PBMCs.

Results the study describes overall, beyond this receptor: Clinical and demographic metadata were provided uncurated, with the amount varying by source and participant.

TCRbeta CDR3 regions were amplified from genomic DNA using the immunoSEQ Assay, a bias-controlled multiplex PCR. Per the original workflow: The number of nucleated cells in each sample was estimated by amplification of reference gene primers within the assay. Sequence reads were collapsed and filtered to measure the absolute abundance of every unique TCRbeta CDR3 rearrangement. For each sample, productive Simpson clonality was calculated by taking the square root of Simpson's diversity index across productive rearrangements. Sourced from immuneACCESS, this table was stored by TCRdb with only in-frame sequences that have V and J called. A share of the clones is absent; for the studies checked, an unresolved V gene accounts for under half, and the remainder has no known explanation. V, J and clone size are taken as reported in that table, and D and trimming were inferred from the DNA itself. The sample includes about 300,000 clones, with around 80% observed a single time. The ten largest make up roughly 1.2% of the sample.

Collaborating institutions collected whole blood in K2EDTA tubes following their own protocols. For TCRbeta analysis, collaborators shipped samples as frozen whole blood, isolated PBMCs, or DNA extracted from either of those sample types. Remarks on this clone: Its antigen remains undetermined. Base-call qualities are not available, and no considerably larger clone is one nucleotide away.

V trim: 5 bases; J trim: 2 bases; unmatched bases: 5. The CDR3 numbers 14 residues from cysteine through phenylalanine. Kept here is only the CDR3 DNA, which spans 42 bases and is read in frame from base 1. The germline V gene (reference sequence) sets CDR1 to SEHNR and CDR2 to FQNEAQ. Sequencing was carried out using peripheral blood. The receptor was derived from a woman between 50 and 59 years old with acute or convalescent COVID-19. The chain links TRBV7-9 with TRBJ1-1; TRBD1 aligns with 7 central bases. The DNA sequence reads TGTGCCAGCAGCCCGGGACAGACAAACACTGAAGCTTTCTTT. Its protein reads: CASSPGQTNTEAFF.